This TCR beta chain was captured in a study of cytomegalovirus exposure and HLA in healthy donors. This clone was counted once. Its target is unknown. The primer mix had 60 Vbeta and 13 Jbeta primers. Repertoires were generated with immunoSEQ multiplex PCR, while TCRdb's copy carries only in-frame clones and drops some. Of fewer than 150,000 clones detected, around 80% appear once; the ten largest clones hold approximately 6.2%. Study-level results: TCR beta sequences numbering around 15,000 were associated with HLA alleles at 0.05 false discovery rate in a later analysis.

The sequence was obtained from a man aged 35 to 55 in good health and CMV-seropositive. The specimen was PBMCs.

This CDR3 is CASSESGSGTEAFF. CDR3 in DNA: TGCGCCAGCAGTGAGTCGGGTTCGGGGACTGAAGCTTTCTTT. This rearrangement joins TRBV10-2 to TRBJ1-1, with unresolved D. The V end was cut by 0 bases, the J end by 5 bases, with 10 bases between. This CDR3 region has 14 residues. Germline V gene lookup returns CDR1 WSHSY and CDR2 SAAADI.